The T cell receptor (beta chain) described here comes from a study of immune evolution from preneoplasia to lung adenocarcinoma. The repertoire was sequenced with immunoSEQ multiplex PCR; TCRdb's copy has only in-frame clones and lacks some. The sample consists of about 5,500 clones, approximately 71% of them appearing once. Between the mid-2010s and the late 2010s, patients underwent resection in Japan or China. The CDR3 consists of 14 residues. Germline V CDR1 and CDR2: MGHRA, YSYEKL. The V and J ends lost 0 bases and 0 bases respectively, with 6 bases between them. Turning to this clone: Its specificity is unknown.

Study-level findings and limits: Normal lung had the highest top T cell clone frequencies. Clonality was highest in normal lung, lower in later-stage lesions apparently.

This sequence originates from a person aged 80 or over with lung adenocarcinoma. Material for sequencing was FFPE adjacent normal lung tissue. This chain links TRBV4-1 with TRBJ2-7; D gene unclear. The CDR3 DNA is TGCGCCAGCAGCCAAGAATGGGACTCCTACGAGCAGTACTTC. The encoded protein is CASSQEWDSYEQYF.